These 3 T cell receptor beta chains came from one sample sequenced in a study of CD8 T cells in ankylosing spondylitis. TCRdb redid the calling of the 5' RACE reads with MiXCR, one entry per CDR3 protein. The table lists under 200,000 distinct CDR3 sequences, approximately 9% of them singletons. The sample consisted of blood, either unsorted or a sorted T cell fraction (not recorded which). These receptors came from a female donor with ankylosing spondylitis or in good health (not recorded which).

CDR3 region: CASSQDGQGGWYF. As DNA, the CDR3 is TGCGCCAGCAGCCAAGATGGACAGGGTGGTTGGTATTTT. V usage is TRBV4-1 and J usage is TRBJ1-3, with TRBD1 matching over 8 bases. CDR3 length: 13 amino acids. V trimming: 0 bases; J trimming: 16 bases; junction bases outside the gene matches: 8. CDR1 is MGHRA and CDR2 is YSYEKL in the germline V gene.

This clonotype was counted only a few times. The chain combines TRBV6-2 or TRBV6-3 with TRBJ2-3; D call uncertain. CDR1 is MNHEY and CDR2 is SVGEGT in the germline V gene. V gave up 5 bases and J gave up 4 bases, with 13 bases separating them. The CDR3 has 14 amino acids. The CDR3 is CASSVQPAPDTQYF. In DNA, the CDR3 is TGTGCCAGCAGTGTCCAGCCAGCACCAGATACGCAGTATTTT.

This clonotype showed up many times. V gene TRBV4-3 combines with J gene TRBJ2-1, with a possible D match to TRBD2 (6 bases). The CDR3 covers 16 residues. The V end lost 0 bases, the J end lost 6 bases, and 15 bases lay between the germline ends. Germline V gene data show CDR1 as LGHNA and CDR2 as YSLEER. CDR3 residues: CASSQDRRRDFNEQFF. Written as DNA, the CDR3 is TGCGCCAGCAGCCAAGATAGGAGGCGGGATTTCAATGAGCAGTTCTTC.